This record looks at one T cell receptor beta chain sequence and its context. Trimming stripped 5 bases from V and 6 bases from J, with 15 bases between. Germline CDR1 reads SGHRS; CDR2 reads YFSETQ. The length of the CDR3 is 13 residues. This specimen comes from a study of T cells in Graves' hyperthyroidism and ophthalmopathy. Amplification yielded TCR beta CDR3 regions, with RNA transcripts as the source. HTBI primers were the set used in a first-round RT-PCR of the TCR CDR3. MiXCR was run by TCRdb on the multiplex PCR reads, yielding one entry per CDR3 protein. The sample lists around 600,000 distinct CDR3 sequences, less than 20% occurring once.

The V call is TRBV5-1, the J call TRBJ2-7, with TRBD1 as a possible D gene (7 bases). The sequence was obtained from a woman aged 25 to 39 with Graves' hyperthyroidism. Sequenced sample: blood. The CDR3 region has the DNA TGCGCCAGCAGTCAGAGTCAGGGGGGCGAGCAGTACTTC. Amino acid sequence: CASSQSQGGEQYF.